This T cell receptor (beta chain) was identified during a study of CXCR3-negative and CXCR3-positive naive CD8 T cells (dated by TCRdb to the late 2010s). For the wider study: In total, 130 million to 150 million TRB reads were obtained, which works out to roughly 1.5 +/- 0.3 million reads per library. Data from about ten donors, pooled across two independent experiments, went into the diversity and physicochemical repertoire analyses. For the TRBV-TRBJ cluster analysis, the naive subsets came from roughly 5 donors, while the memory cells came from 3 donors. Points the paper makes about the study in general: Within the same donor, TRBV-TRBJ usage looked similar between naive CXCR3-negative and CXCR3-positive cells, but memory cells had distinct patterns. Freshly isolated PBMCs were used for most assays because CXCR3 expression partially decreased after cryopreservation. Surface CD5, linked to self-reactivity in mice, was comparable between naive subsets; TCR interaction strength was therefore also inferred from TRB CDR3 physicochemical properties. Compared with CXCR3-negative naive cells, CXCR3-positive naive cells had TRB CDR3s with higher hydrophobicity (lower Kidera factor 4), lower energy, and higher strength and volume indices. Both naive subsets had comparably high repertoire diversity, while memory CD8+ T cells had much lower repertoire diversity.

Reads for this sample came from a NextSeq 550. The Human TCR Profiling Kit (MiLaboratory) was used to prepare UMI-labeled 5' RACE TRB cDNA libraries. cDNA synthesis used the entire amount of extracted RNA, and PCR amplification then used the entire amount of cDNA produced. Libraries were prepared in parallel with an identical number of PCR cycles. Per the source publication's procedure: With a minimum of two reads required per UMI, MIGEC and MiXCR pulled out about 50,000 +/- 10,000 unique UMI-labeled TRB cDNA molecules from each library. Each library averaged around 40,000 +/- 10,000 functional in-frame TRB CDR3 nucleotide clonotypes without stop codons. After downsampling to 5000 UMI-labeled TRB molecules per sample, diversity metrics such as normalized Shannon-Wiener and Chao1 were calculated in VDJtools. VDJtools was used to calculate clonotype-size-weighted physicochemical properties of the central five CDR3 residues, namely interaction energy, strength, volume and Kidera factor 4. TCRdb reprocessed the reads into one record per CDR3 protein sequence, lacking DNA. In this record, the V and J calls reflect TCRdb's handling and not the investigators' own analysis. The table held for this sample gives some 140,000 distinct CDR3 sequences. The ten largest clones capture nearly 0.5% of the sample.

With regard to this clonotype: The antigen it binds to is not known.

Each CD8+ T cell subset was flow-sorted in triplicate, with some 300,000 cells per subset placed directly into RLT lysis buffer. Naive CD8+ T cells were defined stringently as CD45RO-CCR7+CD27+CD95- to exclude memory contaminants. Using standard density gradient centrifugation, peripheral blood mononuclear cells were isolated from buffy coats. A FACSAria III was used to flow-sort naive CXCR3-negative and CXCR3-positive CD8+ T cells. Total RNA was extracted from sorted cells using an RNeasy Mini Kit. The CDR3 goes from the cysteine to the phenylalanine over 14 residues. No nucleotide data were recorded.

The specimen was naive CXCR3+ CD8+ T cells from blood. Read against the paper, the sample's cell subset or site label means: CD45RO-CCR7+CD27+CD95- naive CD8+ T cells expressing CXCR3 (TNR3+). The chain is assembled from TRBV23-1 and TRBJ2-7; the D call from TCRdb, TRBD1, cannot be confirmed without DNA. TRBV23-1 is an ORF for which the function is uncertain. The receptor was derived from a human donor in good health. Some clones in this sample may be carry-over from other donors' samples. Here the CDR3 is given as CASSQGQGNNEQYF.